The rows below give T cell receptor beta chains drawn from one sample of a study of blood T cell repertoires in COVID-19. The repertoire was sequenced with immunoSEQ multiplex PCR; TCRdb's copy has only in-frame clones and lacks some. The sample shows 150,000 or so clones, around 85% of them seen only once. The sequencing sample was made of peripheral blood. The source is a human donor in a cohort sampled during active COVID-19. The CDR3 runs from the conserved cysteine through the conserved F or W. D genes are given only for firm matches.

CDR3 protein: CASSSGTVNYGYTF
V gene: TRBV28
J gene: TRBJ1-2
D gene: TRBD1

CDR3 protein: CASSTPGLLLLYGYTF
V gene: TRBV19
J gene: TRBJ1-2
D gene: .

CDR3 protein: CASSLGARGNQPQHF
V gene: TRBV27
J gene: TRBJ1-5
D gene: .

CDR3 protein: CASSQAQGYEQYF
V gene: TRBV4-1
J gene: TRBJ2-7
D gene: .

CDR3 protein: CASQLLTSYEQYF
V gene: TRBV7-9
J gene: TRBJ2-7
D gene: .

CDR3 protein: CASSPPGTGAYEQYF
V gene: TRBV28
J gene: TRBJ2-7
D gene: TRBD1

CDR3 protein: CATTLTGSQLPNSPLHF
V gene: TRBV24-1
J gene: TRBJ1-6
D gene: .

CDR3 protein: CASSFGQETQYF
V gene: TRBV5-1
J gene: TRBJ2-5
D gene: .

CDR3 protein: CASSRQGVEETQYF
V gene: TRBV5-1
J gene: TRBJ2-5
D gene: TRBD1

CDR3 protein: CASSATSGSETQYF
V gene: TRBV7-8
J gene: TRBJ2-5
D gene: TRBD2

CDR3 protein: CASSQAYWVRRGQATNEKLFF
V gene: TRBV3-1/TRBV3-2
J gene: TRBJ1-4
D gene: .

CDR3 protein: CASSDIVKTRMDYGYTF
V gene: TRBV28
J gene: TRBJ1-2
D gene: .

CDR3 protein: CASSPEQDYGYTF
V gene: TRBV18
J gene: TRBJ1-2
D gene: .

CDR3 protein: CASSPWTGTDYGYTF
V gene: TRBV7-9
J gene: TRBJ1-2
D gene: TRBD1

CDR3 protein: CASSVRTGSSYEQYF
V gene: TRBV27
J gene: TRBJ2-7
D gene: TRBD1

CDR3 protein: CAWSDSGYEQYF
V gene: TRBV30
J gene: TRBJ2-7
D gene: .

CDR3 protein: CSASMDRTNTEAFF
V gene: TRBV20-1
J gene: TRBJ1-1
D gene: TRBD1

CDR3 protein: CASSPPVRTGVTEAFF
V gene: TRBV11-2
J gene: TRBJ1-1
D gene: TRBD1

CDR3 protein: CASSLEWDRDETQYF
V gene: TRBV11-2
J gene: TRBJ2-5
D gene: TRBD1

CDR3 protein: CASSIVAGMGTGELFF
V gene: TRBV19
J gene: TRBJ2-2
D gene: TRBD2

CDR3 protein: CASSGQMDSGNTIYF
V gene: TRBV19
J gene: TRBJ1-3
D gene: .

CDR3 protein: CASSLAPGQSYEQYF
V gene: TRBV7-9
J gene: TRBJ2-7
D gene: TRBD1

CDR3 protein: CASSINTNTEAFF
V gene: TRBV19
J gene: TRBJ1-1
D gene: .

CDR3 protein: CSVERNQGAAFF
V gene: TRBV29-1
J gene: TRBJ1-1
D gene: TRBD1

CDR3 protein: CASSPGWTNEKLFF
V gene: TRBV7-2
J gene: TRBJ1-4
D gene: .

CDR3 protein: CSVEGTSGEQYF
V gene: TRBV29-1
J gene: TRBJ2-7
D gene: TRBD2

CDR3 protein: CASSAGLAGGRYYEQYF
V gene: TRBV9
J gene: TRBJ2-7
D gene: TRBD2

CDR3 protein: CASSFGAGGANEQYF
V gene: TRBV5-6
J gene: TRBJ2-7
D gene: TRBD2

CDR3 protein: CASSQEGTGTGQYF
V gene: TRBV3-1/TRBV3-2
J gene: TRBJ2-7
D gene: TRBD1

CDR3 protein: CASSSWERNEQYF
V gene: TRBV7-8
J gene: TRBJ2-7
D gene: .

CDR3 protein: CASSYRATNEKLFF
V gene: TRBV7-6
J gene: TRBJ1-4
D gene: .

CDR3 protein: CASSLTTGSGYTF
V gene: TRBV7-3
J gene: TRBJ1-2
D gene: TRBD1

CDR3 protein: CASRYSGSGYQETQYF
V gene: TRBV7-2
J gene: TRBJ2-5
D gene: TRBD2

CDR3 protein: CASSTGLYEQYF
V gene: TRBV12-3/TRBV12-4
J gene: TRBJ2-7
D gene: .

CDR3 protein: CASSPGLIDTQYF
V gene: TRBV19
J gene: TRBJ2-3
D gene: .

CDR3 protein: CASSTRTGETQHF
V gene: TRBV19
J gene: TRBJ1-5
D gene: TRBD1

CDR3 protein: CASSLKGQYTDTQYF
V gene: TRBV3-1/TRBV3-2
J gene: TRBJ2-3
D gene: TRBD1

CDR3 protein: CARSVGFWTGGYSNQPQHF
V gene: TRBV5-3
J gene: TRBJ1-5
D gene: TRBD1

CDR3 protein: CASSPFSGTGYNEQFF
V gene: TRBV18
J gene: TRBJ2-1
D gene: TRBD1

CDR3 protein: CAISGEYSYEQYF
V gene: TRBV10-3
J gene: TRBJ2-7
D gene: .

CDR3 protein: CASSIADRGIYGYTF
V gene: TRBV19
J gene: TRBJ1-2
D gene: TRBD1

CDR3 protein: CASSLGGNTEAFF
V gene: TRBV6-5
J gene: TRBJ1-1
D gene: .

CDR3 protein: CASSPPPPAENTDTQYF
V gene: TRBV5-4
J gene: TRBJ2-3
D gene: .

CDR3 protein: CASSSGQVGRTNSPLHF
V gene: TRBV5-1
J gene: TRBJ1-6
D gene: TRBD1

CDR3 protein: CASSGRDRGRDRGYEQYF
V gene: TRBV7-9
J gene: TRBJ2-7
D gene: TRBD1

CDR3 protein: CASSEGTVLWLVAKNIQYF
V gene: TRBV10-1
J gene: TRBJ2-4
D gene: TRBD1

CDR3 protein: CATSEPGRDYEQYF
V gene: TRBV24-1
J gene: TRBJ2-7
D gene: .

CDR3 protein: CAWRRQENNNSPLHF
V gene: TRBV30
J gene: TRBJ1-6
D gene: .

CDR3 protein: CASSLGGATNEKLFF
V gene: TRBV5-8
J gene: TRBJ1-4
D gene: .

CDR3 protein: CASSLKGEGFDSPLHF
V gene: TRBV5-4
J gene: TRBJ1-6
D gene: .

CDR3 protein: CASSPLGGGLAEAFF
V gene: TRBV3-1/TRBV3-2
J gene: TRBJ1-1
D gene: .

CDR3 protein: CASSARDRGRTEAFF
V gene: TRBV7-6
J gene: TRBJ1-1
D gene: TRBD1

CDR3 protein: CASSPPTGGIAEAFF
V gene: TRBV25-1
J gene: TRBJ1-1
D gene: TRBD1